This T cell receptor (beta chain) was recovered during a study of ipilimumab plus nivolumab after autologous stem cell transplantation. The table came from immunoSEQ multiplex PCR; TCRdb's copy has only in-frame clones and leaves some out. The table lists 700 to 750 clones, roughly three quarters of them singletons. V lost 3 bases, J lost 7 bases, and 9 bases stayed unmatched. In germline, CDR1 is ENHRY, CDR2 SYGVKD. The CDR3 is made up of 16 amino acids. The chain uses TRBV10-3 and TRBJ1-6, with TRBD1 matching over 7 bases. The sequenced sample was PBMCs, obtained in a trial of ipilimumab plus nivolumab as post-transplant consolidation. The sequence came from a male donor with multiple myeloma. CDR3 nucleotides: TGTGCCATCAGTGACCGACCGGGACAGAGAAATTCACCCCTCCACTTT. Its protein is CAISDRPGQRNSPLHF.